This entry describes one T cell receptor beta chain. This entry belongs to a study of blood T cell repertoires in COVID-19. Study details: The United States, Italy and Spain supplied acute and convalescent COVID-19 samples. PBMCs, B-cell-depleted T cells, or T cells were the source of the cDNA or gDNA that made up the material.

Under the authors' procedure: Amplification of reference gene primers was used by the study to estimate nucleated cell counts. Profiled with immunoSEQ multiplex PCR; TCRdb holds only in-frame clones, not every one. V and J calls and clone size are as listed in that table; D and trimming were resolved from the DNA. Among under 250,000 clones listed, approximately 90% were seen once. This CDR3 comprises 15 residues. The V gene's germline CDR1 is LNHDA and CDR2 SQIVND (reference sequence). The V segment lost 11 bases and the J segment 0 bases; nucleotides outside the gene matches: 4. This TCR derives from a man aged 35 to 55 with acute or convalescent COVID-19. V gene TRBV19 combines with J gene TRBJ2-6; 10 bases align to TRBD1. What was sequenced was peripheral blood. This CDR3 is CASWTGGSGANVLTF. The CDR3 nucleotides read TGTGCCTCCTGGACAGGGGGCTCTGGGGCCAACGTCCTGACTTTC.